These 22 T cell receptor beta chains share one sample of origin, sequenced in a study of T cell repertoires in cytomegalovirus infection. These receptors lack a known antigen. TCRdb independently ran MiXCR on the reads; one entry per CDR3 protein. The sample records fewer than 850,000 distinct CDR3 sequences, roughly 29% being singletons. Sample: cultured CD8+ T cells from PBMCs, taken from culture after CMV antigen stimulation. These receptors were collected from a human donor in good health (CMV status not recorded). Some clones in this sample may be carry-over from other donors' samples.

This chain links TRBV15 with TRBJ2-1; maybe TRBD2 (5 bases). V gave up 0 bases and J gave up 9 bases, with 18 bases separating them. There are 16 residues in the CDR3. Germline loops: CDR1 LNHNV, CDR2 YYDKDF (reference sequence). The CDR3 sequence is CATSRDPSLVRSEQFF. CDR3 bases: TGTGCCACCAGCAGAGATCCTAGCTTGGTTCGAAGTGAGCAGTTCTTC. Together with reference TRBV15 and TRBJ2-1, the CDR3 gives the full variable domain: DAMVIQNPRYQVTQFGKPVTLSCSQTLNHNVMYWYQQKSSQAPKLLFHYYDKDFNNEADTPDNFQSRRPNTSFCFLDIRSPGLGDTAMYLCATSRDPSLVRSEQFFGPGTRLTVL.

This clonotype was counted a few times. The chain recombines TRBV6-2 or TRBV6-3 with TRBJ2-3; 13 nucleotides line up with TRBD2. CDR1 is MNHEY and CDR2 is SVGEGT in the germline V gene. The ends lost 8 bases at V and 0 bases at J; junction bases unmatched: 14. This CDR3 comprises 19 residues. In nucleotides, the CDR3 is TGTGCCAGCGCCAGGGTGTTTACTAGCGGGGGGGCAAGCACAGATACGCAGTATTTT. Translating it yields CASARVFTSGGASTDTQYF.

This clonotype was detected a few times. The rearrangement links TRBV27 to TRBJ1-6, with D perhaps matching TRBD1 (5 bases). This CDR3 contains 16 residues. Germline V gene lookup returns CDR1 MNHEY and CDR2 SMNVEV (reference sequence). Trimming took off 4 bases at V and 3 bases at J, with 13 bases between the two ends. CDR3 sequence reads: CASSSLPGFYNSPLHF. CDR3 DNA: TGTGCCAGCAGTTCCCTGCCAGGGTTCTATAATTCACCCCTCCACTTT.

The genes are TRBV27 and TRBJ2-7, with TRBD2 identical over 11 bases. The CDR3 consists of 15 residues. Germline V gene data show CDR1 as MNHEY and CDR2 as SMNVEV (reference sequence). The J segment lost 6 bases and the V segment lost 1 base, leaving 5 bases of the junction unmatched. In DNA form, the CDR3 reads TGTGCCAGCAGTTTATTTGCTAGCGGGGGGTCCGAGCAGTACTTC. It codes for CASSLFASGGSEQYF.

The J gene is TRBJ2-7, the V gene TRBV2; a possible D gene is TRBD2 (6 bases). The CDR3 contains 13 residues. Trimming took off 7 bases at V and 4 bases at J, with 14 bases between the two ends. Germline CDR1 is SNHLY and CDR2 is FYNNEI. The CDR3 spells CASTEGDGYEQYF. The CDR3 DNA reads TGTGCCAGCACGGAGGGCGATGGGTACGAGCAGTACTTC.

This rearrangement joins TRBV7-2 to TRBJ1-2; D unclear. The CDR3 contains 16 residues. Germline V CDR1 and CDR2: SGHTA, FQGNSA. Trimming pared 5 bases from V and 4 bases from J, leaving 20 bases between. As DNA, the CDR3 is TGTGCCAGCAGCGGAATGCTCGGGTTCAGCTCCTATGGCTACACCTTC. Translating gives CASSGMLGFSSYGYTF.

The genes are TRBV6-6 and TRBJ2-1; possible D gene TRBD1, 6 bases. The V gene's germline CDR1 is MNHNY and CDR2 SVGAGI (reference sequence). The CDR3 covers 16 residues. Trimming left V 5 bases short and J 4 bases short, with 18 bases between. CDR3 sequence reads: CASSQKRQGSYNEQFF. CDR3 nucleotides: TGTGCCAGCAGTCAGAAGCGGCAGGGGTCGTACAATGAGCAGTTCTTC.

This clonotype appeared a few times. This rearrangement joins TRBV28 to TRBJ2-1; no firm D call. The ends were cut back, 8 bases at V and 4 bases at J, with 18 bases in the middle. The CDR3 totals 15 residues. Germline loops: CDR1 MDHEN, CDR2 SYDVKM. The CDR3, as DNA: TGTGCCAGCCTAAGAACCCGGTCCCTTTACAATGAGCAGTTCTTC. It translates to CASLRTRSLYNEQFF.

There are a few counts of this clonotype. J is TRBJ2-1 and V is TRBV11-2; weak D call: TRBD1 (5 bases). The CDR3 spans 15 residues. V shed 6 bases and J shed 2 bases, with 14 bases lying between them. Germline CDR1 and CDR2: SGHAT and FQNNGV. For the CDR3, the DNA is TGTGCCAGCAGGCCCTCCGACAGCCCCTACAATGAGCAGTTCTTC. Translation: CASRPSDSPYNEQFF.

This clonotype was recorded a few times. The DNA of the CDR3 is TGTGCCAGCAGCCAAGAAGGGACAGATAGAAACATTCAGTACTTC. This sequence encodes CASSQEGTDRNIQYF. The V and J genes are TRBV4-2 and TRBJ2-4; 7 bases align to TRBD1. In germline, CDR1 is LGHNA, CDR2 YNFKEQ. After removal of 0 bases from V and 6 bases from J, the junction contained 5 bases not matched to a gene. The CDR3 is 15 amino acids.

This rearrangement joins TRBV5-6 to TRBJ1-2; tentatively, D is TRBD1 (5 bases). Per the germline V gene, CDR1 is SGHDT and CDR2 is YYEEEE. This CDR3 contains 13 residues. V shed 1 base and J shed 4 bases, with 8 bases lying between them. The CDR3 sequence: CASSLKTAYGYTF. The CDR3 DNA is TGTGCCAGCAGCTTGAAGACAGCCTATGGCTACACCTTC.

Ten or more counts support this clonotype. The chain couples TRBV7-9 to TRBJ2-5; D might be TRBD1 (5 bases). The CDR3 runs 12 residues. Germline assignment: CDR1 SEHNR and CDR2 FQNEAQ (reference sequence). The V end was cut by 6 bases, the J end by 2 bases, with 7 bases between. In DNA, the CDR3 is TGTGCCAGCAGATCAGGGCAAGAGACCCAGTACTTC. It yields the protein CASRSGQETQYF.

The CDR3 DNA reads TGTGCCAGCAGTGAGGGACCCGGGCGCCAGCCCCAGCATTTT. It specifies CASSEGPGRQPQHF. The chain links TRBV25-1 to TRBJ1-5, with D possibly being TRBD1 (5 bases). Trimming stripped 3 bases from V and 7 bases from J, with 13 bases between. Germline CDR1 MGHDK, CDR2 SYGVNS. The CDR3 spans 14 residues.

This clonotype has ten or more counts. The chain uses TRBV29-1 and TRBJ1-1; 7 bases map to TRBD1. The V and J ends lost 5 bases and 5 bases, in that order; junction bases with no gene match: 17. The CDR3 sequence is 16 residues long. Germline values: CDR1 SQVTM, CDR2 ANQGSEA. CDR3 DNA sequence: TGCAGCGTTAAGGGGACTTATGAGACAGGGTCTACTGAAGCTTTCTTT. Translation gives CSVKGTYETGSTEAFF.

This clonotype was detected only a few times. This chain uses TRBV6-1 with TRBJ1-1; TRBD1 matches 7 bases. Germline values: CDR1 MNHNS, CDR2 SASEGT. Trimming at V came to 1 base and at J to 10 bases, leaving 6 bases not matched to a gene. The CDR3 is 13 residues long. The CDR3 DNA reads TGTGCCAGCAGTGAAGGACAGGGCTGGGTAGCTTTCTTT. It yields the protein CASSEGQGWVAFF.

A note on this clonotype: A much larger clonotype is one base distant, so this may be a read error. The chain couples TRBV7-6 to TRBJ2-5; D is uncertain. V lost 3 bases and J lost 2, with 4 bases in between. In germline, CDR1 is SGHVS, CDR2 FNYEAQ. CDR3 length: 12 residues. The CDR3, as DNA: TGTGCCAGCAGCTTTGGGCAAGAGACCCAGTACTTC. Its translation is CASSFGQETQYF.

The chain uses TRBV7-3 and TRBJ2-1; TRBD2 matches 12 bases. Germline-derived CDR1 and CDR2 are SGHTA and FQGTGA. This CDR3 is built from 15 residues. V lost 6 bases to trimming and J lost 7 bases; unmatched junction nucleotides: 7. CDR3 amino acids: CASSTSGGYSNEQFF. In nucleotides, the CDR3 is TGTGCCAGCAGTACTAGCGGGGGGTATAGTAATGAGCAGTTCTTC.

A few counts support this clonotype. The chain joins TRBV7-9 to TRBJ2-5; unclear D gene. V shed 5 bases and J shed 0 bases, with 7 bases lying between them. In germline, CDR1 is SEHNR, CDR2 FQNEAQ (reference sequence). The CDR3 length is 13 residues. CDR3 residues: CASSPQYQETQYF. The CDR3 nucleotides read TGTGCCAGCAGCCCCCAGTACCAAGAGACCCAGTACTTC.

V is TRBV9 and J is TRBJ2-2, with 7 bases fitting TRBD1. The germline CDR1 and CDR2 sequences are SGDLS and YYNGEE. V shed 4 bases and J 6 bases; nucleotides not matched to a gene: 15. The length of the CDR3 is 17 residues. CDR3 protein: CASSITGAPSRAGELFF. The CDR3 DNA reads as TGTGCCAGCAGCATCACAGGGGCCCCGAGCCGTGCCGGGGAGCTGTTTTTT.

The rearrangement joins TRBV6-2 or TRBV6-3 to TRBJ2-1, with TRBD2 identical over 7 bases. In germline, CDR1 is MNHEY, CDR2 SVGEGT. The V and J ends lost 3 bases and 1 base, in that order; junction bases with no gene match: 6. CDR3 size: 16 residues. The CDR3 sequence: CASSYGLAVSYNEQFF. CDR3 DNA: TGTGCCAGCAGTTATGGGCTAGCGGTTTCCTACAATGAGCAGTTCTTC.

The chain links TRBV13 to TRBJ2-7; the D gene is possibly TRBD1 (7 bases). Germline assignment: CDR1 PRHDT and CDR2 FYEKMQ (reference sequence). The CDR3 runs 13 residues. The germline V and J ends were trimmed by 0 bases and 9 bases, with 12 bases remaining between them. Here the CDR3 DNA reads TGTGCCAGCAGCTTAGGAGGAGGGGGCGCGCAGTACTTC. Residues: CASSLGGGGAQYF.

The J gene is TRBJ2-7, the V gene TRBV11-2, with D tentatively TRBD2 (6 bases). CDR3 length: 17 residues. Germline CDR1 and CDR2: SGHAT and FQNNGV. Trimming pared 0 bases from V and 0 bases from J, leaving 15 bases between. CDR3 coding DNA: TGTGCCAGCAGCTTAGAGGGCTTGCGGGGAAACTCCTACGAGCAGTACGTC. Encoded protein: CASSLEGLRGNSYEQYV.